The next 21 T cell receptor beta chains were all read from a single sample in a study of cytomegalovirus exposure and HLA in healthy donors. 60 Vbeta and 13 Jbeta primers were used in PCR. The assay was immunoSEQ multiplex PCR, and TCRdb's table has in-frame clones only and misses some. The sample includes more than 95,000 clones, 75% to 85% of them seen just once. Material for sequencing was PBMCs. Receptors were obtained from a woman in her 50s in good health and CMV-seropositive.

This clone was observed a handful of times. This rearrangement joins TRBV2 to TRBJ2-1, with 10 bases aligning to TRBD2. CDR1 is SNHLY, CDR2 FYNNEI, per germline. The V gene end was trimmed by 2 bases and the J gene end by 6 bases; junction bases not matched to a gene: 7. This CDR3 contains 16 residues. This CDR3 reads CASSELSGRTANEQFF. CDR3 DNA sequence: TGTGCCAGCAGTGAACTTAGCGGGAGGACTGCCAATGAGCAGTTCTTC.

The rearrangement links TRBV5-1 to TRBJ2-7; no clear D. V lost 5 bases, J lost 1 base, and 10 bases lay in between. This CDR3 comprises 13 residues. CDR1 is SGHRS, CDR2 YFSETQ, per germline. CDR3 coding DNA: TGCGCCAGCAGGTTGTCGGGTTCCTACGAGCAGTACTTC. This codes for CASRLSGSYEQYF.

In this sample, this clone turned up once. This chain uses TRBV11-3 with TRBJ2-3; 14 nucleotides match TRBD2. This CDR3 has 16 amino acids. Germline V gene sequence: CDR1 SGHNT, CDR2 YENEEA. With V trimmed by 5 bases and J by 5 bases, 6 bases remained unmatched. For the CDR3, the DNA is TGTGCCAGCAGCGAGACTAGCGGGGGGGAATTAGATACGCAGTATTTT. Its protein is CASSETSGGELDTQYF.

About this clone: The identical CDR3 is also encoded by other nucleotide sequences in the sample. This chain connects TRBV5-4 to TRBJ2-7; D perhaps matches TRBD1 (5 bases). Trimming shortened V by 0 bases and J by 1 base, and 8 bases separated the two germline ends. CDR1 and CDR2 (germline): SGHNT, YYREEE (reference sequence). The CDR3 consists of 14 residues. Written as DNA, the CDR3 is TGTGCCAGCAGCTTGGGAGCAGGGTCCTACGAGCAGTACTTC. It yields the protein CASSLGAGSYEQYF. The whole variable domain, remainder taken from reference TRBV5-4 and TRBJ2-7, is ETGVTQSPTHLIKTRGQQVTLRCSSQSGHNTVSWYQQALGQGPQFIFQYYREEENGRGNFPPRFSGLQFPNYSSELNVNALELDDSALYLCASSLGAGSYEQYFGPGTRLTVT.

The chain recombines TRBV6-5 with TRBJ1-1; D may be TRBD1 (5 bases). V dropped 2 bases and J dropped 1 base, with 8 bases sitting between them. The germline CDR1 and CDR2 sequences are MNHEY and SVGAGI. The CDR3 is 14 amino acids. CDR3 in amino acids: CASSYTDRNTEAFF. In nucleotides, the CDR3 is TGTGCCAGCAGTTACACCGACAGGAACACTGAAGCTTTCTTT.

V is TRBV10-3 and J is TRBJ2-3; TRBD1 matches 7 bases. CDR1 and CDR2 from the germline V gene are ENHRY and SYGVKD. V was clipped by 0 bases and J by 2 bases; unmatched bases: 5. The CDR3 runs 16 residues. As DNA, the CDR3 is TGTGCCATCAGTGAGTCGATAGGGGGCGCCACAGATACGCAGTATTTT. Translated, it gives CAISESIGGATDTQYF.

The rearrangement uses TRBV29-1 and TRBJ1-2, with 7 bases that match TRBD1. With 6 bases clipped from V and 1 base from J, the junction kept 11 bases outside the gene matches. The germline gives CDR1 SQVTM, CDR2 ANQGSEA. CDR3 size: 15 residues. CDR3 sequence reads: CSVEGDSFYNYGYTF. For the CDR3, the DNA is TGCAGCGTCGAGGGGGACAGTTTTTATAACTATGGCTACACCTTC.

The rearrangement joins TRBV27 to TRBJ1-5; 9 bases fit TRBD1. Germline-derived CDR1 and CDR2 are MNHEY and SMNVEV (reference sequence). This CDR3 spans 15 amino acids. The trim removed 6 bases at V and 7 bases at J, leaving 10 bases unmatched. In DNA, the CDR3 is TGTGCCAGCAGGATACAGGGGGCGATCCTCCAGCCCCAGCATTTT. Amino acid sequence: CASRIQGAILQPQHF.

V gene TRBV7-6 combines with J gene TRBJ2-3; TRBD2 matches at 11 bases. CDR3 length equals 18 residues. V lost 3 bases, J lost 2 bases, and 10 bases stayed unmatched. Germline values: CDR1 SGHVS, CDR2 FNYEAQ. CDR3 amino acids: CASSLGPPSGGNTDTQYF. CDR3 nucleotide sequence: TGTGCCAGCAGCTTGGGCCCGCCTAGCGGGGGGAACACAGATACGCAGTATTTT.

The V and J genes are TRBV5-4 and TRBJ2-7; possibly TRBD2 for D (5 bases). CDR1 SGHNT and CDR2 YYREEE come from the germline V gene (reference sequence). There are 15 residues in the CDR3. The V end lost 4 bases, the J end lost 6 bases, and 20 bases lay between the germline ends. As DNA, the CDR3 is TGTGCCAGCAGCCTAAGGACCGGGATTGGTGCCGAGCAGTACTTC. Protein sequence: CASSLRTGIGAEQYF. Drawing the rest from reference TRBV5-4 and TRBJ2-7, the complete variable domain is ETGVTQSPTHLIKTRGQQVTLRCSSQSGHNTVSWYQQALGQGPQFIFQYYREEENGRGNFPPRFSGLQFPNYSSELNVNALELDDSALYLCASSLRTGIGAEQYFGPGTRLTVT.

The chain employs TRBV9 and TRBJ2-7; 8 nucleotides line up with TRBD2. CDR1 and CDR2 (germline): SGDLS, YYNGEE. The CDR3 is 15 amino acids. V was pared by 4 bases and J by 1 base, with 7 bases of the junction left unmatched. CDR3 protein: CASSSSVAGSYEQYF. For the CDR3, the DNA is TGTGCCAGCAGCTCCTCGGTAGCGGGGTCCTACGAGCAGTACTTC.

The chain links TRBV29-1 to TRBJ1-1; possible D gene TRBD1, 6 bases. With 6 bases removed from V and 1 base from J, the gap between germline ends came to 12 bases. CDR1 is SQVTM and CDR2 is ANQGSEA in the germline V gene. This CDR3 comprises 13 residues. CDR3 nucleotides: TGCAGCGTGGTTACAGGGAAGAACACTGAAGCTTTCTTT. Translated: CSVVTGKNTEAFF.

This clone has ten or more counts. The genes are TRBV18 and TRBJ1-3; 12 bases map to TRBD1. V gave up 2 bases and J gave up 4 bases; unmatched junction bases: 3. CDR1 is KGHSH and CDR2 is LQKENI in the germline V gene. The CDR3 runs to 16 residues. The CDR3 DNA is TGTGCCAGCTCACCAGCGGGGACAGGGGGCGGAAACACCATATATTTT. It yields the protein CASSPAGTGGGNTIYF.

This chain uses TRBV4-3 with TRBJ1-2; the D gene is possibly TRBD1 (6 bases). Trimming took 4 bases from V and 5 from J, leaving 20 bases between them. CDR1 LGHNA and CDR2 YSLEER come from the germline V gene. CDR3 length: 16 residues. The CDR3: CASSPKRTAYAYGYTF. The CDR3 DNA sequence: TGCGCCAGCAGCCCGAAACGGACAGCCTACGCATATGGCTACACCTTC.

CDR3 DNA: TGTGCCAGCAGCCCTCGGGGGTTAGTGATGAACACTGAAGCTTTCTTT. Its protein product is CASSPRGLVMNTEAFF. This chain connects TRBV7-2 to TRBJ1-1; D is perhaps TRBD1 (5 bases). Per the germline V gene, CDR1 is SGHTA and CDR2 is FQGNSA. The CDR3 is made up of 16 amino acids. Trimming pared 5 bases from V and 0 bases from J, leaving 16 bases between.

This chain joins TRBV5-6 and TRBJ2-1; TRBD1 matches at 7 bases. This CDR3 has 15 amino acids. J lost 0 bases, V lost 4 bases, and 4 bases had no gene match. Germline V gene sequence: CDR1 SGHDT, CDR2 YYEEEE. CDR3 in DNA: TGTGCCAGCAGCCCACCAGGGGGCTCCTACAATGAGCAGTTCTTC. Translated, it gives CASSPPGGSYNEQFF.

The chain is built from TRBV9 and TRBJ2-5; D is possibly TRBD1 (6 bases). V was cut by 1 base and J by 6 bases, with 10 bases left in between. This CDR3 comprises 13 residues. CDR1 SGDLS and CDR2 YYNGEE come from the germline V gene. The CDR3 DNA sequence: TGTGCCAGCAGCGTAACACAGGGACAGACCCAGTACTTC. This sequence encodes CASSVTQGQTQYF.

The chain combines TRBV7-2 with TRBJ2-3; 7 bases are a match to TRBD2. Germline lookup yields CDR1 SGHTA and CDR2 FQGNSA. The CDR3 extends over 16 amino acids. V shed 1 base and J 8 bases; nucleotides not matched to a gene: 12. CDR3 loop: CASSLDWRGYSGTQYF. The CDR3 nucleotides are TGTGCCAGCAGCTTAGATTGGCGGGGGTATAGCGGTACGCAGTATTTT.

The V call is TRBV4-3, the J call TRBJ1-1; D gene uncertain. CDR1 LGHNA and CDR2 YSLEER come from the germline V gene. The CDR3 sequence is 14 residues long. V lost 2 bases and J 1 base, leaving 8 bases between the germline ends. The CDR3 nucleotides read TGCGCCAGCAGCCAATATCGGGGGAACACTGAAGCTTTCTTT. Its translation: CASSQYRGNTEAFF.

Concerning this clone: This same CDR3 is encoded by further DNA sequences in the sample. The CDR3 loop reads CAWSVGQGTSPLHF. CDR3 coding DNA: TGTGCCTGGAGTGTGGGACAGGGCACGTCACCCCTCCACTTT. V usage is TRBV30 and J usage is TRBJ1-6; 9 bases are shared with TRBD1. This CDR3 has 14 amino acids. Germline assignment: CDR1 GTSNPN and CDR2 SVGIG (reference sequence). After removal of 0 bases from V and 10 bases from J, the junction contained 4 bases not matched to a gene.

V usage is TRBV7-8 and J usage is TRBJ2-3; D not resolved. V shed 1 base and J shed 1 base, with 9 bases lying between them. The germline V gene has CDR1 SGHVS and CDR2 FQNEAQ. The CDR3 extends over 15 amino acids. CDR3 protein: CASSLGSSGTDTQYF. The CDR3 DNA is TGTGCCAGCAGCTTAGGGAGCTCGGGCACAGATACGCAGTATTTT. The variable domain in full, completed from reference TRBV7-8 and TRBJ2-3, reads GAGVSQSPRYKVAKRGQDVALRCDPISGHVSLFWYQQALGQGPEFLTYFQNEAQLDKSGLPSDRFFAERPEGSVSTLKIQRTQQEDSAVYLCASSLGSSGTDTQYFGPGTRLTVL.